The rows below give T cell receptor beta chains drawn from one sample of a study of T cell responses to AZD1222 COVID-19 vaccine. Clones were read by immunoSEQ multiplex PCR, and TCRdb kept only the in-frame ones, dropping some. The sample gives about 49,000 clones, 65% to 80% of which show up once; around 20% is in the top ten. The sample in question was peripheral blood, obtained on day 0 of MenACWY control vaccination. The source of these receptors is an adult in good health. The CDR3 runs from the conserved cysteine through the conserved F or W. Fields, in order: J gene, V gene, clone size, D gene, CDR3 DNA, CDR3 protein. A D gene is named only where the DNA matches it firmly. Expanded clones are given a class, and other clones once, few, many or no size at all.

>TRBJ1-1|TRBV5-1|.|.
TGCGCCAGCAGCTGGGGCTCGGGCCTCACTGAAGCTTTCTTT
CASSWGSGLTEAFF
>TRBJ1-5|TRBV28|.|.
TGTGCCGGGGGGGGTGCACCCGAGAGCAATCAGCCCCAGCATTTT
CAGGGAPESNQPQHF
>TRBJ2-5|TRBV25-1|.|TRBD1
TGTGCCAGCAGACCAACCGGGACAGGGCGAGAGACCCAGTACTTC
CASRPTGTGRETQYF
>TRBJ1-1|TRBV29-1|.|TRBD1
TGCAGCGTTCGGACAGGCAACACTGAAGCTTTCTTT
CSVRTGNTEAFF
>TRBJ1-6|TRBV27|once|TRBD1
TGTGCCAGCAGCACCGGGACAGGGTTACCTTATTCACCCCTCCACTTT
CASSTGTGLPYSPLHF
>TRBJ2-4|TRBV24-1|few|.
TGTGCCACCAGTGATAAAACGGGCCCGGGGGACATTCAGTACTTC
CATSDKTGPGDIQYF
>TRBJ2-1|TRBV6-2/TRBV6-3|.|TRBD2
TGTGCCAGCAGCCGCCCGGGACTAGCAAATGAGCAGTTCTTC
CASSRPGLANEQFF
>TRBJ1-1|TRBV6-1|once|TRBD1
TGTGCCAGCAGTGATCAGGGGGTGAACACTGAAGCTTTCTTT
CASSDQGVNTEAFF
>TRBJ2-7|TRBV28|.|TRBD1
TGTGCCAGCAGTTTAAGAGGACAGGTAGGCTACGAGCAGTACTTC
CASSLRGQVGYEQYF
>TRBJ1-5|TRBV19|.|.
TGTGCCAGTAGTACACAGGGCGGGCAGCCCCAGCATTTT
CASSTQGGQPQHF
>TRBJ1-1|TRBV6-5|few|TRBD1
TGTGCCAGCAGTTACTCAGGGACAGGGGTGGCTGAAGCTTTCTTT
CASSYSGTGVAEAFF
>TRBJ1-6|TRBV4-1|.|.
TGCGCCAGCAGCCACCCCTGGGGGACGGACGCCGATTCACCCCTCCACTTT
CASSHPWGTDADSPLHF
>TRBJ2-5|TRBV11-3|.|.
TGTGCCAGCAGCTTAGATCAGGAGACCCAGTACTTC
CASSLDQETQYF
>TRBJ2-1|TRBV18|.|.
TGTGCCAGCTCACTAGGACAGTATGACAATGAGCAGTTCTTC
CASSLGQYDNEQFF
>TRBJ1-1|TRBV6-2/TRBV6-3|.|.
TGTGCCAGCAGTTACACGACAGTCGGGAACACTGAAGCTTTCTTT
CASSYTTVGNTEAFF
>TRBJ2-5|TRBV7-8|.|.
TGTGCCAGCAGCCACCCCCATGGGACCCAGTACTTC
CASSHPHGTQYF
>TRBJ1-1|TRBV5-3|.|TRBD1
TGTGCCAGAAGCCCCCCGGGACAGGGAAGATTT
CARSPPGQGRF
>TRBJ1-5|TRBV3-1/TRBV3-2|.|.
TGTGCCAGCAGCCAAGATCTACGGGGCCAGCCCCAGCATTTT
CASSQDLRGQPQHF
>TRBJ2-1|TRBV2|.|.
TGTGCCAGCAGTGAAGATTGGCGGACTTCCTACAATGAGCAGTTCTTC
CASSEDWRTSYNEQFF
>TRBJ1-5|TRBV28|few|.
TGTGCCAGCAGTTTTCTGGGTTTTCAGCCCCAGCATTTT
CASSFLGFQPQHF
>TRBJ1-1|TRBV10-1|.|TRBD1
TGCGCCAGCAGTGAAGGGGGACAGGGGGCCGTGAACACTGAAGCTTTCTTT
CASSEGGQGAVNTEAFF
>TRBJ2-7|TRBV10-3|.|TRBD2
TGTGCCATCATGAACCCCGGTACTAGCGGGGCCTACGAGCAGTACTTC
CAIMNPGTSGAYEQYF
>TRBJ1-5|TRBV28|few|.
TGTGCCAGCAGTCATCAGGGGTATCAGCCCCAGCATTTT
CASSHQGYQPQHF
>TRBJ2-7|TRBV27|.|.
TGTGCCAGCAGTTTCGGAACAGCAGCCTACGAGCAGTACTTC
CASSFGTAAYEQYF
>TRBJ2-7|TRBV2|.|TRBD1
TGTGCCAGCAGGGAGAAAACAGGGGGTACCTACGAGCAGTACTTC
CASREKTGGTYEQYF
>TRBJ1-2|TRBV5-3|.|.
TGTGCCAGAATAAATTATGGCTACACCTTC
CARINYGYTF
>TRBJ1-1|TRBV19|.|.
TGTGCCAGTAGACCACCGACAGCTATGAACACTGAAGCTTTCTTT
CASRPPTAMNTEAFF
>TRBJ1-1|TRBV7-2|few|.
TGTGCCAGCAGCTTAAGGTCAGTGAACACTGAAGCTTTCTTT
CASSLRSVNTEAFF
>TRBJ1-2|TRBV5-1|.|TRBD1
TGCGCCAGCAGCTTCGAGGGGGCGAAGGGCTATGGCTACACCTTC
CASSFEGAKGYGYTF
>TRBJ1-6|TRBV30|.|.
TGTGCCTGGAGGACGGCGGGGACACAGGGTACCACCCTCCACTTT
CAWRTAGTQGTTLHF
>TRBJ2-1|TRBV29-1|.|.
TGCAGCGTTGCTATGTTTAGCTACAATGAGCAGTTCTTC
CSVAMFSYNEQFF
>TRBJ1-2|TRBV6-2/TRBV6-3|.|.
TGTGCCAGCAGTTACCGGCAGAGCCTCTATGGCTACACCTTC
CASSYRQSLYGYTF
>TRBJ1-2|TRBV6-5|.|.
TGTGCCAGCAGTTACTCGGGGGGCTACTACACCTTC
CASSYSGGYYTF
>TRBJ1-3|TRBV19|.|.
TGTGCCAGTACTCGAGAGGGGAGCTCTGGAAACACCATATATTTT
CASTREGSSGNTIYF
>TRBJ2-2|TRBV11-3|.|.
TGTGCCAGCAGCTTATTATTGGGATCGGTAACCGGGGAGCTGTTTTTT
CASSLLLGSVTGELFF
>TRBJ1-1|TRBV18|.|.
TGTGCCAGCTCACCAATCGGGAACACTGAAGCTTTCTTT
CASSPIGNTEAFF
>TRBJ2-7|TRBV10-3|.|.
TGTGCCACCGCCTCCCGGGGGTCCTCCCCCGAGCAGTACTTC
CATASRGSSPEQYF
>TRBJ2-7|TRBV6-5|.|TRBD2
TGTGCCAGCAGCTCCTACGCGGGGGTGGGGTACGAGCAGTACTTC
CASSSYAGVGYEQYF
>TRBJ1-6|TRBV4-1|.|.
TGCGCCAGCAGCCAAGGACAGGCCTTCAGCTCCTATAATTCACCCCTCCACTTT
CASSQGQAFSSYNSPLHF
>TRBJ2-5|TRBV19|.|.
TGTGCCAGTAGTATAATGGGGGAGACCCAGTACTTC
CASSIMGETQYF
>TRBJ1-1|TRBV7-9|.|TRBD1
TGTGCCAGCAGTCTCACAGGGGTTGGATCTGAAGCTTTCTTT
CASSLTGVGSEAFF
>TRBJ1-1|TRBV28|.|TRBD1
TGTGCCAGCAGTTTGAGGACAGGGAAGGGCAGGAACACTGAAGCTTTCTTT
CASSLRTGKGRNTEAFF
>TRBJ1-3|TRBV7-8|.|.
TGTGCCAGCAGCCCCAGAGAGGGACGGCACTCTGGAAACACCATATATTTT
CASSPREGRHSGNTIYF
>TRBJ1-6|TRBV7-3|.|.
TGTGCCAGCAGCTTAAGGAGGCTCAAAAGATCACCCCTCCACTTT
CASSLRRLKRSPLHF
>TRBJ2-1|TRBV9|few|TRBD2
TGTGCCAGCAGCGTCGAGGGGCTAGCGGGAGGGCCTGGGTATGAGCAGTTCTTC
CASSVEGLAGGPGYEQFF
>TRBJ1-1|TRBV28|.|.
TGTGCCAGCAGTTTTGCGGGTCTGAACACTGAAGCTTTCTTT
CASSFAGLNTEAFF
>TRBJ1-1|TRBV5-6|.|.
TGTGCCAGCAGCCCGGACTTGACAGAGAACACTGAAGCTTTCTTT
CASSPDLTENTEAFF
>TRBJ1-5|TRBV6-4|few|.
TGTGCCAGCAGTGTCTTAGGGTGTCAGCCCCAGCATTTT
CASSVLGCQPQHF
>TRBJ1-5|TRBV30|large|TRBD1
TGTGCCTGGAGTGGGTCTCACTCAGGGGGCGTACGGCAGCCCCAGCATTTT
CAWSGSHSGGVRQPQHF
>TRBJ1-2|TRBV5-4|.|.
TGTGCCAGCAGCTTGGTTCAATCTCGGTATGGCTACACCTTC
CASSLVQSRYGYTF
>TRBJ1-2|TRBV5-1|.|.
TGCGCCAGCAGCTTGGAGCTCGGGCCCACCAGCAATGGCTACACCTTC
CASSLELGPTSNGYTF
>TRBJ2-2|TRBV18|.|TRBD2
TGTGCCAGCTCACCACCGAGCCTAGCGGGAGTTCACGGGGAGCTGTTTTTT
CASSPPSLAGVHGELFF
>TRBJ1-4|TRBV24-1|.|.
TGTGCCACCAGTGATGGCGGAAGGGGCGTCGGTGAAAAACTGTTTTTT
CATSDGGRGVGEKLFF